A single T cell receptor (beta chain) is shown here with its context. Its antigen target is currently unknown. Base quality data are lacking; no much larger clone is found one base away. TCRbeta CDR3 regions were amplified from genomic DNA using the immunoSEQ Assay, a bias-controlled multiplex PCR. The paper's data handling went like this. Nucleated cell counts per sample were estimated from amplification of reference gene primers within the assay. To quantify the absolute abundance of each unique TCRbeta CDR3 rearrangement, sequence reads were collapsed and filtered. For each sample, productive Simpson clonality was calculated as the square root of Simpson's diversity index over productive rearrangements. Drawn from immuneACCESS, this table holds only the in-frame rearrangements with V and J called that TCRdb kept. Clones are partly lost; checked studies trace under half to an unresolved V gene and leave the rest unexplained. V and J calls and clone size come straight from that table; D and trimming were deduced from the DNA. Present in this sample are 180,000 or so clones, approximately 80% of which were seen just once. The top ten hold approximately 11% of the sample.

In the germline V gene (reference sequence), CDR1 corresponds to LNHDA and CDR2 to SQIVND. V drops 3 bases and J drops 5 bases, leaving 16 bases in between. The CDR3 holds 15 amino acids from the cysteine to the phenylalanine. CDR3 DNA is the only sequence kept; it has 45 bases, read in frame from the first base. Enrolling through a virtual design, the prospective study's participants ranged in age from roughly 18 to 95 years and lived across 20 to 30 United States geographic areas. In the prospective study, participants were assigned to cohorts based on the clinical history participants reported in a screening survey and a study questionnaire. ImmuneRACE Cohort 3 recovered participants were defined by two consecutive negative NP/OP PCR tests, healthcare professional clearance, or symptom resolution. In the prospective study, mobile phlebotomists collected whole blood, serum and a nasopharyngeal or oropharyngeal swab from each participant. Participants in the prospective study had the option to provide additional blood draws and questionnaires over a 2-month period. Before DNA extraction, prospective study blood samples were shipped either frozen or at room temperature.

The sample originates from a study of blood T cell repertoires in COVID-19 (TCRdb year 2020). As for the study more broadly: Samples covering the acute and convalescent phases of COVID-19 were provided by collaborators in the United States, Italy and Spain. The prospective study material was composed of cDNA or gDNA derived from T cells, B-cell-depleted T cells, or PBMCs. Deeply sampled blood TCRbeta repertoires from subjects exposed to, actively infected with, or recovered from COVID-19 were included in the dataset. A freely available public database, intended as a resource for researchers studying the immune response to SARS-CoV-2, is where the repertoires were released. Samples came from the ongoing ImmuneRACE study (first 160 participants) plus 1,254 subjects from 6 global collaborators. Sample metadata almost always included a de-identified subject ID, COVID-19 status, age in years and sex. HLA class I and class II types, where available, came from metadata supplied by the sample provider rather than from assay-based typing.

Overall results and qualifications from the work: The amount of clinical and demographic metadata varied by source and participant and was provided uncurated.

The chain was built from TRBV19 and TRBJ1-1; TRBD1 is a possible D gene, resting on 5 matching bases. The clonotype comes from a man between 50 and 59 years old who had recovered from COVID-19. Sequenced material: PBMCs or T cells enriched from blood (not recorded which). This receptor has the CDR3 CASSIAHLKGTEAFF. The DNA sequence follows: TGTGCCAGTAGTATCGCCCATTTGAAGGGGACTGAAGCTTTCTTT. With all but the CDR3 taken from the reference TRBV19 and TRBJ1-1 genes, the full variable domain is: DGGITQSPKYLFRKEGQNVTLSCEQNLNHDAMYWYRQDPGQGLRLIYYSQIVNDFQKGDIAEGYSVSREKKESFPLTVTSAQKNPTAFYLCASSIAHLKGTEAFFGQGTRLTVV.